This section outlines one TCR beta chain sequence together with its context. Its antigen is unknown. Per-base quality was not reported, and no clone a single base away is much larger than it. The sample is drawn from a study of cytomegalovirus exposure and HLA in healthy donors (dated by TCRdb to 2016 to 2017). Notes on the research overall: An earlier analysis of several hundred of the donors reported 250 to 300 Gb of sequence data and more than 90 million unique TCR beta sequences from around 200 million T cells. An early release that covered several hundred HLA-typed donors contained approximately 300 gigabases of sequencing data and around 85 million unique TCR sequences. Of the approximately 400 genotyped donors, 65% to 90% were placed in the genetic ancestry cluster associated with self-reported Caucasian donors. The study aimed to test whether signatures of past pathogen exposure could be identified by cataloging public T cell receptors. The study used immunosequencing to profile the T cell repertoires of 600 to 850 subjects and linked those repertoires to cytomegalovirus serostatus. In addition to the first cohort of around 670 subjects, a separate validation cohort of some 120 different subjects was used. To predict cytomegalovirus infection status, the study brought together high-throughput TCR immunosequencing, statistical association of individual TCRs with disease status, and machine learning. To study patterns of TCR occurrence, a later analysis re-analyzed previously published TCR beta repertoires from 550 to 800 donors and added high-resolution HLA genotyping. Rather than using new phenotypic data, the later analysis identified candidate immune exposures from TCR beta sequences and from how often those sequences occurred across donors. To decide whether each TCR beta V gene segment behaved as functional or pseudogenic, an earlier analysis of nearly 600 of the donors relied on high-throughput TCR beta sequencing. Alongside the repertoire data, information on donor age, sex, ethnicity and CMV serostatus was compiled. A later genetic analysis took genome-wide SNP genotypes for 398 of the 666 donors and used that subset as a discovery cohort. Every repertoire in the discovery cohort had been generated on one and the same sequencing platform. HLA typing included class I and class II loci at four-digit resolution. Typing coverage varied by locus: roughly 629-640 donors for A, B, C, DRB1 and DQB1; approximately 560 for DQA1; around 570 for DPA1; under 490 for DPB1. About 5 DR-DQ haplotypes were handled as single units for association and clustering, since linkage in the cohort was strong. On average, roughly 240,000 unique TCR beta nucleotide sequences were sequenced per donor among 398 genotyped donors of the cohort, with roughly 18% of those sequences being non-productive.

Receptor amplification or capture employed the immunoSEQ multiplex PCR assay. For the multiplex PCR, a mixture combining 60 forward primers for TCR Vbeta segments and 13 reverse primers for TCR Jbeta segments was used. The CDR3 region of rearranged TCR beta genes was amplified from genomic DNA with a multiplex PCR assay. The Illumina HiSeq System was used to sequence the amplified TCR beta libraries as 87-base-pair reads. Per the authors' processing: Across the roughly 700 repertoires, a later analysis counted some 80 million unique TCR beta chains, approximately 10 million of which were shared by at least two donors. Raw reads were error-corrected and collapsed into unique sequences with a nearest-neighbor algorithm that merged closely related sequences to remove PCR and sequencing errors. CDR3 sequences were aligned to IMGT reference sequences to assign V, D and J gene segments. Each retained sequence needed at least a six-nucleotide match to both a V gene segment and a J gene segment. Rearrangements were classified as productive when the CDR3 lacked stop codons and remained in frame with V and J, and all other rearrangements were classified as non-productive. CDR3 was defined by IMGT convention, running from the second conserved V-encoded cysteine to the conserved J-encoded phenylalanine. Sequences without an unambiguous match to a single V gene segment were excluded from the earlier analysis of approximately 560 of the donors. An earlier analysis of 550 to 650 of the donors classified V segments as functional when productive rearrangements were above 56.7% and as segregating when the standard deviation between donors was above 5%. A statistical classification framework was built for diagnosing cytomegalovirus status from the catalog of TCR beta chain sequences. V and J gene assignment, in a later analysis, came from comparing TCR nucleotide sequences with IMGT/GENE-DB human TR gene sequences. A later analysis assigned CDR3 sequences and most-parsimonious VDJ recombination scenarios with the TCRdist pipeline. In a later analysis, every TCR beta chain was defined by the combination of its CDR3 amino acid sequence and its V-gene family, and reads without a unique V-gene family were dropped. As a way to deal with suspected cross-contamination and a sequencing artifact, a later analysis dropped 500 to 700 nucleotide sequences that were highly shared and had low generation probability. For each public chain, a later analysis derived a clonal expansion index from normalized ranks of inferred template counts within each repertoire. Generation probabilities in a later analysis came from a VDJ recombination model fitted to out-of-frame rearrangements, and those results were checked against IGoR. In a later analysis, hypergeometric tests were used to score TCR-TCR, TCR-HLA and TCR-CMV co-occurrence, with a repertoire-size bias correction applied to TCR pairs. In a later analysis, false discovery rates were estimated by permuting HLA or CMV assignments 20 times. In a later analysis, co-occurring TCRs were grouped using DBSCAN, and TCRdist sequence similarity was added for clustering within HLA-allele-positive subsets. Co-occurrence clustering excluded repertoires with fewer than 30,000 or more than 120,000 public chains, plus five with anomalous nucleotide sharing. TCRdb stores this immuneACCESS table with in-frame sequences only. Part of the clones is absent; in the studies checked, under half of the shortfall reflects unresolved V genes, and no reason is known for the rest. V, J and clone size derive from that table, while D and trimming were established from the DNA sequence. For this sample the table gives approximately 140,000 clones, of which roughly 78% were detected only once. The top ten clonotypes cover approximately 2.3% of the sample.

Broad study findings and their caveats: The classifier was reported to diagnose cytomegalovirus status with high specificity and sensitivity in both the original cohort and the validation cohort. Broadly in line with IMGT annotations, most TCR beta V segments showed up in productive rearrangements about 87% or about 30% of the time in an earlier analysis of approximately 640 of the donors. Because the 87-base-pair reads could not distinguish some IMGT-functional V segments, including TRBV6-2 and TRBV6-3, those segments were excluded. Across donors, most TCR sequences were observed very rarely, whereas some public TCRs were present in many individuals. Linkage disequilibrium might explain the correlated functional status among segregating V segments, but an unknown experimental factor could not be ruled out. According to a later genetic analysis, donors in an Asian-associated ancestry cluster had fewer N-insertions in productive TCRs than the roughly 670-donor mean. CMV serostatus was the only immune exposure information available for the cohort. In a later analysis, HLA-associated TCR beta chains were found to be more clonally expanded and to have lower generation probabilities than equally common non-associated chains. A later analysis associated 16,951 TCR beta sequences with specific HLA alleles at a false discovery rate of 0.05. The sequencing pipeline was judged likely to have produced a cluster of highly shared sequence variants as a technical artifact. Presence/absence analyses assumed roughly uniform sequencing depth across donors, an assumption that may not hold. Several of the top co-occurrence clusters appeared to be linked to parvovirus B19, influenza, CMV and Epstein-Barr virus, according to a later analysis. Most CMV-associated TCR beta chains appeared to be HLA-restricted in a later analysis, and the HLA associations seemed to be driven largely by CMV exposure. HLA typing was unavailable for some donors at each locus, so association tests used only the typed subset. A further reported finding was that TCR beta sequences accurately predicted the HLA-A and HLA-B alleles for most subjects in the first cohort. When HLA alleles, especially DR and DQ, strongly co-occurred, attributing TCR associations to individual alleles was difficult. Because counts were too low, about 15 rarely observed V segments, including chromosome 9 orphons, were left out of the earlier analysis of 500 to 750 of the donors. In a later analysis, TCR association rates were found to vary across HLA loci, with the most associated TCRs seen for DRB1 alleles and the fewest for HLA-C alleles. V-gene and J-gene trimming of TCR beta chains was associated with a missense DCLRE1C variant in a later genetic analysis, and the association was replicated in an independent cohort. According to the authors, the approach could potentially be generalized to other disease states and immunological phenotypes. A few of the identified cytomegalovirus-associated TCR beta chains were confirmed in vitro to be specific for cytomegalovirus antigens. Only TCR beta chains were sequenced in this cohort, and the absence of alpha or paired-chain data limited detectable features. The study gave a list of over 150 TCR beta chains associated with cytomegalovirus.

The cohort consisted of 666 healthy bone marrow donors. At the time of sampling, every cohort member was nominally healthy, though immune exposures that went unrecorded were likely present. The donor was CMV seronegative and was included in the group of a few hundred seronegative cohort members. Every donor gave a peripheral blood sample, and the peripheral blood mononuclear cells from that sample were used for TCR beta sequencing. The Qiagen DNeasy Blood Extraction Kit was used to extract genomic DNA from the blood cell samples. The cysteine opens and the phenylalanine closes a CDR3 of 15 amino acids. Solely the CDR3 DNA is kept, with 45 bases framed from the first base. V and J are trimmed by 4 bases and 6 bases, and the gene matches miss 3 bases of the junction. CDR1 MNHNY and CDR2 SVGAGI were looked up in the germline V gene (reference sequence).

The TCR was taken from a man aged 25-40 years in good health and CMV-seronegative. Sequences were obtained from PBMCs. This chain is built from TRBV6-6 and TRBJ1-6; 10 central bases correspond to TRBD1. The nucleotide sequence reads TGTGCCAGCAGTTTAGGACAGGGGGGTAATTCACCCCTCCACTTT. It is translated as CASSLGQGGNSPLHF.